The 27 T cell receptor beta chains presented below share a single source sample, sequenced in a study of shared clonotypes between healthy human individuals. TCRdb's copy holds only in-frame clones and misses some; the assay was immunoSEQ multiplex PCR. The table lists some 1.5 million clones, approximately 98% of them singletons. The sample comprised naive CD4+ T cells sorted from blood. Stated subset: CD45RA+ positively selected. The receptors were sampled from a man between 25 and 39 years old in good health.

This sequence joins TRBV19 and TRBJ2-1, with 9 bases matching TRBD1. The CDR3 length is 17 residues. Germline assignment: CDR1 LNHDA and CDR2 SQIVND (reference sequence). The V and J ends lost 4 bases and 7 bases, in that order; junction bases with no gene match: 14. This CDR3 reads CASSTNTGTGSWNEQFF. The CDR3 DNA follows: TGTGCCAGTAGTACCAATACCGGGACAGGGAGCTGGAATGAGCAGTTCTTC.

This rearrangement joins TRBV10-3 to TRBJ2-2, with D possibly being TRBD1 (5 bases). V was trimmed by 6 bases and J by 5 bases, leaving 13 bases between them. Germline-derived CDR1 and CDR2 are ENHRY and SYGVKD. The CDR3 runs to 14 residues. The CDR3 is CAIRAQGRTGELFF. The CDR3 DNA sequence: TGTGCCATCAGGGCCCAGGGAAGGACCGGGGAGCTGTTTTTT.

The rearrangement uses TRBV27 and TRBJ2-4; TRBD2 aligns across 8 bases. There are 17 residues in the CDR3. With V trimmed by 5 bases and J by 0 bases, 9 bases remained unmatched. The germline V gene has CDR1 MNHEY and CDR2 SMNVEV (reference sequence). The CDR3: CASSPIGLAGAKNIQYF. The CDR3 bases are TGTGCCAGCAGTCCTATCGGGCTAGCGGGAGCCAAAAACATTCAGTACTTC.

This chain joins TRBV18 and TRBJ2-5; tentatively, D is TRBD1 or TRBD2 (5 bases each). CDR1 is KGHSH and CDR2 is LQKENI in the germline V gene. The V gene lost 4 bases and the J gene lost 1 base, with 13 bases spanning the gap. This CDR3 contains 15 residues. The chain's CDR3 is CASSLDPRGQETQYF. The CDR3 DNA reads TGTGCCAGCTCACTCGATCCGAGGGGCCAAGAGACCCAGTACTTC. The full variable domain, completed using reference TRBV18 and TRBJ2-5, is NAGVMQNPRHLVRRRGQEARLRCSPMKGHSHVYWYRQLPEEGLKFMVYLQKENIIDESGMPKERFSAEFPKEGPSILRIQQVVRGDSAAYFCASSLDPRGQETQYFGPGTRLLVL.

This chain uses TRBV19 with TRBJ1-5; 7 bases agree with TRBD1. The CDR3 totals 18 residues. V lost 0 bases and J lost 0; bases outside the gene matches: 8. Germline V gene data show CDR1 as LNHDA and CDR2 as SQIVND (reference sequence). The CDR3 region is CASSIDRGQGGSNQPQHF. The CDR3 bases are TGTGCCAGTAGTATAGATCGGGGGCAGGGGGGTAGCAATCAGCCCCAGCATTTT.

The J gene is TRBJ2-2, the V gene TRBV6-4; D is undetermined. Germline V gene data show CDR1 as MRHNA and CDR2 as SNTAGT. Between the trimmed V and J ends, which lost 6 bases and 0 bases, there was a span of 8 bases. The CDR3 length is 14 residues. The CDR3 is CASRAIANTGELFF. The CDR3 coding sequence is TGTGCCAGCAGAGCCATCGCGAACACCGGGGAGCTGTTTTTT.

This chain joins TRBV10-3 and TRBJ2-3; TRBD2 matches 15 bases. Germline CDR1 is ENHRY and CDR2 is SYGVKD. CDR3 size: 17 residues. The V segment lost 5 bases and the J segment 3 bases; nucleotides outside the gene matches: 6. The CDR3: CAISFTGTSGGTDTQYF. CDR3 in DNA: TGTGCCATCAGTTTCACCGGGACTAGCGGGGGGACAGATACGCAGTATTTT.

This clone showed up just once. This rearrangement joins TRBV11-1 to TRBJ2-3; 10 bases line up with TRBD1. The V gene end was trimmed by 10 bases and the J gene end by 4 bases; junction bases not matched to a gene: 14. Per germline, CDR1 SGHAT and CDR2 FQDESV (reference sequence). The length of the CDR3 is 16 residues. This CDR3 reads CATTTSTGGTADTQYF. DNA of the CDR3: TGTGCCACCACTACTTCGACAGGGGGCACCGCAGATACGCAGTATTTT.

The genes are TRBV7-9 and TRBJ1-2, with 7 bases matching TRBD1. The CDR3 is 14 residues long. V dropped 5 bases and J dropped 0; count of bases not matched to a gene: 3. Germline V gene lookup returns CDR1 SEHNR and CDR2 FQNEAQ (reference sequence). The CDR3 loop reads CASSPGTANYGYTF. CDR3 DNA sequence: TGTGCCAGCAGCCCCGGGACAGCTAACTATGGCTACACCTTC.

The rearrangement joins TRBV14 to TRBJ2-5, with TRBD2 matching over 10 bases. Germline-derived CDR1 and CDR2 are SGHDN and FVKESK. V gave up 3 bases and J gave up 5 bases; unmatched junction bases: 12. The CDR3 is 17 residues long. The CDR3 DNA follows: TGTGCCAGCAGCCACCACGCTAGCGGGAGATTCGTGGAGACCCAGTACTTC. Its protein product is CASSHHASGRFVETQYF.

The rearrangement links TRBV5-1 to TRBJ2-2; the match to TRBD1 covers 7 bases. Germline V lookup: CDR1 SGHRS, CDR2 YFSETQ. The junction had 10 bases not matched to a gene; V was cut back by 4 bases and J by 1 base. The CDR3 extends over 17 amino acids. CDR3 residues: CASSHPQTGQNTGELFF. In DNA form, the CDR3 reads TGCGCCAGCAGCCACCCCCAGACAGGGCAGAACACCGGGGAGCTGTTTTTT.

The chain combines TRBV30 with TRBJ1-4; 9 positions match TRBD1. The length of the CDR3 is 13 residues. CDR1 and CDR2 (germline): GTSNPN, SVGIG (reference sequence). Trimming cost V 5 bases and J 5 bases; bases outside gene matches: 3. DNA for the CDR3: TGTGCCTGGTCCGGGACAGGGAATGAAAAACTGTTTTTT. Translated, it gives CAWSGTGNEKLFF.

As to this clone: The sample has other DNA sequences that encode this CDR3 too. Here the CDR3 reads CATSRDRGDTEAFF. CDR3 nucleotides: TGTGCCACCAGCAGAGACAGGGGGGACACTGAAGCTTTCTTT. The chain links TRBV15 to TRBJ1-1; TRBD1 aligns across 7 bases. CDR1 is LNHNV, CDR2 YYDKDF, per germline (reference sequence). Unmatched junction bases numbered 1, after V lost 0 bases and J lost 3 bases. This CDR3 region has 14 residues. The full variable domain, in which reference TRBV15 and TRBJ1-1 provide the parts outside the CDR3, is DAMVIQNPRYQVTQFGKPVTLSCSQTLNHNVMYWYQQKSSQAPKLLFHYYDKDFNNEADTPDNFQSRRPNTSFCFLDIRSPGLGDTAMYLCATSRDRGDTEAFFGQGTRLTVV.

The sample holds a few counts of this clone. This chain connects TRBV2 to TRBJ1-1; D is possibly TRBD1 (6 bases). Germline V CDR1 and CDR2: SNHLY, FYNNEI. The CDR3 extends over 14 amino acids. Trimming cost V 7 bases and J 1 base, with 13 bases left between them. The CDR3, as DNA: TGTGCCAGCAAGCAGGGCAGGGGGAACACTGAAGCTTTCTTT. Translated, it gives CASKQGRGNTEAFF.

This clone appeared once. The chain carries TRBV5-1 and TRBJ1-1; no clear D. Trimming took 6 bases from V and 0 from J, leaving 12 bases between them. This CDR3 has 14 residues. Germline V gene lookup returns CDR1 SGHRS and CDR2 YFSETQ. This chain's CDR3 is CASTTKGLNTEAFF. DNA of the CDR3: TGCGCCAGCACCACCAAAGGACTGAACACTGAAGCTTTCTTT. Looking up the rest from reference TRBV5-1 and TRBJ1-1 gives the full variable domain: KAGVTQTPRYLIKTRGQQVTLSCSPISGHRSVSWYQQTPGQGLQFLFEYFSETQRNKGNFPGRFSGRQFSNSRSEMNVSTLELGDSALYLCASTTKGLNTEAFFGQGTRLTVV.

This chain uses TRBV7-2 with TRBJ2-1; D uncertain. Trimming took 6 bases from V and 9 from J, leaving 12 bases between them. This CDR3 comprises 12 residues. Germline loops: CDR1 SGHTA, CDR2 FQGNSA. Here the CDR3 reads CASSRVRGEQFF. CDR3 coding DNA: TGTGCCAGCAGTCGAGTGCGTGGTGAGCAGTTCTTC.

The chain uses TRBV28 and TRBJ1-1; the D gene is possibly TRBD1 (6 bases). Germline assignment: CDR1 MDHEN and CDR2 SYDVKM. V lost 4 bases and J lost 13, with 13 bases in between. This CDR3 is 11 amino acids long. CDR3 nucleotide sequence: TGTGCCAGCAGTTCGAGAGAGGGGGGTTTCTTT. Translated, it gives CASSSREGGFF.

The chain is built from TRBV5-5 and TRBJ1-4; 9 bases fit TRBD1. This CDR3 has 20 amino acids. Germline CDR1 and CDR2: SGHKS and YYEKEE (reference sequence). V lost 0 bases, J lost 0 bases, and 12 bases stayed unmatched. The CDR3 loop reads CASSLVGQGRLSATNEKLFF. CDR3 DNA sequence: TGTGCCAGCAGCTTGGTTGGACAGGGGAGACTTAGCGCAACTAATGAAAAACTGTTTTTT.

The rearrangement uses TRBV19 and TRBJ2-7, with a tentative D call TRBD1 (6 bases). The CDR3 covers 15 residues. Looked up from germline, CDR1 is LNHDA and CDR2 is SQIVND (reference sequence). Trimming removed 7 bases from V and 6 bases from J, with 22 bases in between. The CDR3 is CASTDAIWGPGEQYF. CDR3 nucleotides: TGTGCCAGTACCGACGCCATTTGGGGGCCGGGCGAGCAGTACTTC.

The rearrangement joins TRBV5-4 to TRBJ2-7; 11 bases are shared with TRBD2. Germline-derived CDR1 and CDR2 are SGHNT and YYREEE (reference sequence). Unmatched junction bases numbered 13, after V lost 3 bases and J lost 5 bases. The CDR3 contains 17 residues. The CDR3 region has the DNA TGTGCCAGCAGCTCGGGACTAGCGGCCCGATCTGCCCACGAGCAGTACTTC. Protein sequence: CASSSGLAARSAHEQYF. Full variable domain (remainder filled in from reference TRBV5-4 and TRBJ2-7): ETGVTQSPTHLIKTRGQQVTLRCSSQSGHNTVSWYQQALGQGPQFIFQYYREEENGRGNFPPRFSGLQFPNYSSELNVNALELDDSALYLCASSSGLAARSAHEQYFGPGTRLTVT.

The rearrangement uses TRBV5-4 and TRBJ2-7, with D unclear. Germline V gene sequence: CDR1 SGHNT, CDR2 YYREEE (reference sequence). Trimming took 3 bases from V and 0 from J, leaving 7 bases between them. This CDR3 is 13 amino acids long. The chain's CDR3 is CASSSISSYEQYF. The CDR3 bases are TGTGCCAGCAGCTCCATAAGCTCCTACGAGCAGTACTTC.

J is TRBJ2-1 and V is TRBV7-2, with no clear D. Trimming took off 3 bases at V and 5 bases at J, with 14 bases between the two ends. CDR1 and CDR2 from the germline V gene are SGHTA and FQGNSA. The CDR3 has 15 amino acids. CDR3 sequence (DNA): TGTGCCAGCAGCTTCGCGCGGAGAATCCACAATGAGCAGTTCTTC. This translates into CASSFARRIHNEQFF.

On this clone itself: At the DNA level, this CDR3 is encoded by other sequences in the same sample as well. The chain has TRBV6-1 and TRBJ2-7; possible D gene TRBD1, 5 bases. This CDR3 is 12 amino acids long. Germline-derived CDR1 and CDR2 are MNHNS and SASEGT. V lost 2 bases to trimming and J lost 4 bases, with 6 bases between them. The CDR3 is CASSEKGYEQYF. CDR3 coding DNA: TGTGCCAGCAGTGAAAAGGGGTACGAGCAGTACTTC.

This chain connects TRBV5-1 to TRBJ2-3; 7 nucleotides agree with TRBD1. CDR3 size: 13 residues. V lost 7 bases to trimming and J lost 4 bases; unmatched junction nucleotides: 6. From germline, CDR1 is SGHRS and CDR2 YFSETQ. The CDR3 protein is CASGPQGADTQYF. CDR3 DNA sequence: TGCGCCAGCGGCCCTCAGGGGGCAGATACGCAGTATTTT.

The chain is built from TRBV19 and TRBJ2-3, with 7 bases that match TRBD2. After removal of 8 bases from V and 0 bases from J, the junction contained 5 bases not matched to a gene. CDR3 length: 14 amino acids. Per the germline V gene, CDR1 is LNHDA and CDR2 is SQIVND (reference sequence). The CDR3 DNA is TGTGCCAGTGGTCCGGGAGGCAGCACAGATACGCAGTATTTT. This sequence encodes CASGPGGSTDTQYF.

The chain combines TRBV7-9 with TRBJ2-4; 10 bases line up with TRBD1. Germline-derived CDR1 and CDR2 are SEHNR and FQNEAQ (reference sequence). V shed 4 bases, J shed 7 bases, and the junction held 7 bases outside the gene matches. The CDR3 totals 15 residues. The CDR3 nucleotides read TGTGCCAGCAGCTCCGCTAGGACAGGGGGGAACATTCAGTACTTC. This codes for CASSSARTGGNIQYF.

V gene TRBV7-2 combines with J gene TRBJ2-5; D not resolved. The CDR3 covers 13 residues. V shed 1 base and J shed 4 bases, with 7 bases lying between them. Germline CDR1 and CDR2: SGHTA and FQGNSA. CDR3 protein: CASSLGPAETQYF. Written as DNA, the CDR3 is TGTGCCAGCAGCTTAGGACCCGCAGAGACCCAGTACTTC.